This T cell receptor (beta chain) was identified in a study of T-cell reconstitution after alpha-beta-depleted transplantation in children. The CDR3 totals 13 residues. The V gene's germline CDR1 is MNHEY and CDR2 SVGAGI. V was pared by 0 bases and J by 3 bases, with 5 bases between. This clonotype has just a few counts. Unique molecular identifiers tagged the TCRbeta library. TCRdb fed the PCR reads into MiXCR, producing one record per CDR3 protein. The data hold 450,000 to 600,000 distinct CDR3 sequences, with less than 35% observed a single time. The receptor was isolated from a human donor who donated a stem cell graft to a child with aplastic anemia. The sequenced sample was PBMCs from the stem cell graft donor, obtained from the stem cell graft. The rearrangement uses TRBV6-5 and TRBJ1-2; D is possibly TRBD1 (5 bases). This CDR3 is CASSYSQDYGYTF. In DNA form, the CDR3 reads TGTGCCAGCAGTTACTCACAGGACTATGGCTACACCTTC.